The entry below describes one T cell receptor beta chain. In germline, CDR1 is SGHAT, CDR2 FQNNGV. V shed 2 bases and J shed 2 bases, with 18 bases lying between them. This CDR3 has 17 residues. This sample is drawn from a study of CD8 T cells in Susac syndrome. When the RNA was reverse transcribed, random hexamers were used with an input of roughly 0.45 to 1 ug. With immunoSEQ multiplex PCR, TCR beta CDR3 was amplified across 54 Vbeta and 13 Jbeta. TCRdb independently ran MiXCR on the immunoSEQ multiplex PCR reads; one entry per CDR3 protein. Among 150,000 to 200,000 distinct CDR3 sequences listed, around 94% were seen once.

The receptor was derived from a human donor with multiple sclerosis. The sequenced sample consisted of CD4+ T cells from PBMCs. This chain joins TRBV11-2 and TRBJ2-5; TRBD2 might be the D (5 bases). The CDR3, as DNA: TGTGCCAGCAGCTTAAACCAGGATCCGAGGAGGCAAGAGACCCAGTACTTC. This sequence encodes CASSLNQDPRRQETQYF.